The present T cell receptor beta chain was sequenced within a study of blood T cell repertoires in COVID-19. The wider study: Both acute and convalescent COVID-19 samples were obtained from the United States, Italy and Spain. In each case, the material was cDNA or gDNA derived from T cells, B-cell-depleted T cells, or PBMCs.

Study processing details: Reference gene primer amplification in the assay estimated nucleated cell counts. Sequencing used immunoSEQ multiplex PCR; TCRdb keeps in-frame clones, though not all of them. Clonal size and the V and J genes are those of that table, whereas D and trimming came from the DNA. The sample includes fewer than 200,000 clones, 85% to 90% seen only once; the top ten take roughly 0.9%. Trimming took off 5 bases at V and 0 bases at J, with 10 bases between the two ends. The CDR3 has 14 amino acids. From germline, CDR1 is SEHNR and CDR2 FQNEAQ (reference sequence). This sequence joins TRBV7-9 and TRBJ1-1, with D hard to call. The clonotype originates from a woman younger than 35 who had recovered from COVID-19. The sample was peripheral blood. CDR3 in DNA: TGTGCCAGCAGCCCCTTGACTATGAACACTGAAGCTTTCTTT. Translation gives CASSPLTMNTEAFF.